The clone carrying this T cell receptor beta chain appeared many times. Its specificity is not known. V lost 1 base to trimming and J lost 3 bases, with 13 bases between them. The germline V gene encodes CDR1 SGHVS and CDR2 FNYEAQ. This CDR3 region has 15 residues. This sample is drawn from a study of CD8 T cells in ankylosing spondylitis. General observations from the study: As reported, disease-linked clones showed significant enrichment in matched ankylosing spondylitis synovial fluid.

Quantitative 5'-RACE with molecular barcodes generated TCR beta libraries. TCRdb re-derived calls from the 5' RACE reads in MiXCR, one entry per CDR3 protein. Of around 230,000 distinct CDR3 sequences in the sample, roughly 8% were seen once. The chain carries TRBV7-6 and TRBJ2-7; D is perhaps TRBD1 or TRBD2 (5 bases each). This clonotype originated in a female donor with ankylosing spondylitis or in good health (not recorded which). Sequenced input: blood, either unsorted or a sorted T cell fraction (not recorded which). Written as DNA, the CDR3 is TGTGCCAGCAGCTTAGGGACATCGAGGGACTACGAGCAGTACTTC. The encoded protein is CASSLGTSRDYEQYF.